Listed below are T cell receptor beta chains from one sample, sequenced in a study of cytomegalovirus exposure and HLA in healthy donors. Repertoires were generated with immunoSEQ multiplex PCR, while TCRdb's copy carries only in-frame clones and drops some. Here the sample spans 150,000 to 200,000 clones, about 79% being singletons. Sequenced input: PBMCs. The receptors derive from a boy aged 2 to 10 in good health and CMV-seronegative. The CDR3 runs from the conserved cysteine through the conserved F or W. A D gene is named only where the DNA matches it firmly. Some rows have no size entry. The others give once, few or many, or a class for an expanded clone.

cdr3_nt cdr3_aa d_call clone_size j_call v_call
TGTGCCAGCAGCGGCGGACTAGGCTTCACAGATACGCAGTATTTT CASSGGLGFTDTQYF TRBD2 . TRBJ2-3 TRBV9
TGTGCCAGCAGCTTAGTGGCAGGGGAGCCCTTTGAAGCTTTCTTT CASSLVAGEPFEAFF . few TRBJ1-1 TRBV7-9
TGTGCCAGCAGTTCCGGGGGACCCTACAATGAGCAGTTCTTC CASSSGGPYNEQFF . . TRBJ2-1 TRBV6-5
TGTGCCAGCAGCAACCCGGGACAGGGGGATATCTCTGGAAACACCATATATTTT CASSNPGQGDISGNTIYF TRBD1 . TRBJ1-3 TRBV11-2
TGTTCCAGCAGCTGGGGGGGGCAGCAGTACTTC CSSSWGGQQYF . . TRBJ2-7 TRBV7-9
TGTGCCAGCTCACCACCTGGACTAGCGGGGACAGATACGCAGTATTTT CASSPPGLAGTDTQYF TRBD2 . TRBJ2-3 TRBV18
TGTGCCATCAGTGAGTCGAGGGGGAACTATGGCTACACCTTC CAISESRGNYGYTF . . TRBJ1-2 TRBV10-3
TGTGCCAGCAGTTTAGGGACAGGTTTAACCTTC CASSLGTGLTF TRBD1 . TRBJ1-2 TRBV27
TGTGCCAGCAGCGCCTATCAGGGAGATACGCAGTATTTT CASSAYQGDTQYF . . TRBJ2-3 TRBV7-3
TGTGCCAGTAGTATGGACAGGGGGAAATTGTATGGCTACACCTTC CASSMDRGKLYGYTF TRBD1 few TRBJ1-2 TRBV19
TGTGCCAGCAGCTTGGACAGCACTGAAGCTTTCTTT CASSLDSTEAFF . . TRBJ1-1 TRBV5-4
TGTGCCAGCAGCGAGGGACAGGGCGCTCAGGCCGTTCGGTACACCTTC CASSEGQGAQAVRYTF TRBD1 . TRBJ1-2 TRBV5-4
TGTGCCAGCAGCTTACGGGGGGGATTTGAGCACTACGAGCAGTACTTC CASSLRGGFEHYEQYF TRBD2 . TRBJ2-7 TRBV7-2
TGCGCCAGCAGCCAACTCCCTCCGGGACAAATCTACGAGCAGTACTTC CASSQLPPGQIYEQYF . . TRBJ2-7 TRBV4-1
TGTGCCAGCAGTCCCCAAGCACCTGTCCAAGAGACCCAGTACTTC CASSPQAPVQETQYF . . TRBJ2-5 TRBV7-9